The clone carrying this T cell receptor beta chain was detected only once. Germline CDR1 and CDR2: SGHAT and FQNNGV. The CDR3 spans 15 residues. The germline V and J ends were trimmed by 0 bases and 0 bases, with 8 bases remaining between them. These data come from a study of blood T cell repertoires in COVID-19. At the level of the study: COVID-19 samples, acute and convalescent, were from the United States, Italy and Spain. The cDNA or gDNA used as material had been derived from T cells, B-cell-depleted T cells, or PBMCs.

Original handling: Nucleated cell counts were estimated from reference gene primer amplification. Sequencing used immunoSEQ multiplex PCR; TCRdb keeps in-frame clones, though not all of them. That table is the source of V, J and clone size, and D and trimming were worked out from the DNA. The sample has about 170,000 clones; approximately 88% are singletons. Sequences were obtained from peripheral blood. The receptor was derived from a woman in her forties or fifties with acute or convalescent COVID-19. The chain has TRBV11-2 and TRBJ1-1; D unresolved. The CDR3 nucleotides read TGTGCCAGCAGCTTAGATCGGGGTCTGAACACTGAAGCTTTCTTT. Encoded protein: CASSLDRGLNTEAFF.